This T cell receptor (beta chain) was captured by sequencing in a study of regulatory T cells in long-lasting Graves disease. At the level of the study: Patients with new Graves' disease had used antithyroid drugs below 3 months.

Time point described: newly diagnosed GD, antithyroid drugs for less than 3 months. PBMC-derived RNA was used for the TCR library. This clonotype was counted at least ten times. The antigen remains undetermined. Findings and limits, study-wide: Lower TCR diversity characterized persistent Graves' patients relative to newly diagnosed patients. Patients with persistent disease showed a bias toward TRBV28, TRBJ1-2 and TRBJ2-5.

Construction of the TCR beta libraries employed iRepertoire HTBI primers in conjunction with Arm-PCR of CDR3 regions. TCRdb redid the calling of the multiplex PCR reads with MiXCR, one entry per CDR3 protein. Here the sample spans 350,000 to 400,000 distinct CDR3 sequences, 16% being singletons. The CDR3 runs to 14 residues. Germline V gene data show CDR1 as ENHRY and CDR2 as SYGVKD. V was cut by 6 bases and J by 3 bases, with 14 bases left in between. These data also formed part of another study, on T cells in Graves' hyperthyroidism and ophthalmopathy.

This sequence originates from a woman aged 18-30 years with Graves disease. Specimen: peripheral blood mononuclear cells (PBMCs), collected at new diagnosis, from a patient treated with antithyroid drugs. The chain recombines TRBV10-3 with TRBJ1-1, with a weak D call TRBD1 (6 bases). CDR3 sequence (DNA): TGTGCCATCAGCCCATCAACAGGGTACACTGAAGCTTTCTTT. It yields the protein CAISPSTGYTEAFF.